This is a list of T cell receptor beta chains from one sample in a study of blood T cell repertoires in COVID-19. Sequencing was performed with immunoSEQ multiplex PCR; in TCRdb, only in-frame clones are kept and a portion is missing. The sample records under 200,000 clones, over 75% being singletons. The source material was PBMCs or T cells enriched from blood (not recorded which). The receptors were gathered from a middle-aged man who had recovered from COVID-19. The CDR3 runs from the conserved cysteine through the conserved F or W. The order of the fields is V gene, J gene, CDR3 length, CDR3 protein.

TRBV28,TRBJ2-5,16,CASSPRGSGGEETQYF
TRBV7-2,TRBJ2-7,14,CASSRGIQSYEQYF
TRBV19,TRBJ1-2,13,CASSIQAGHGYTF
TRBV28,TRBJ2-7,14,CASSEGGFDYEQYF
TRBV24-1,TRBJ2-2,16,CATSDSGGGNTEELFF
TRBV19,TRBJ1-1,13,CASSQGVNTEAFF
TRBV5-4,TRBJ2-2,14,CASSLVGAPGELFF
TRBV19,TRBJ2-7,13,CASSIQGSYEQYF
TRBV4-2,TRBJ1-5,15,CASSTMTGKYQPQHF
TRBV4-2,TRBJ2-2,17,CASSQEGTAVNTGELFF
TRBV5-1,TRBJ2-7,14,CASRATGYGNEQYF